Below, one T cell receptor beta chain is given with its context. What this receptor recognizes is not known. It has no much larger one-base neighbor in the sample; base qualities were not kept. CDR1 SGHVS and CDR2 FQNEAQ were looked up in the germline V gene. V has 0 bases trimmed and J has 1 base trimmed; junction bases matching no gene number 2. The CDR3 has 16 amino acids, counting the end cysteine and phenylalanine. This entry keeps only the CDR3 DNA: 48 bases, framed from base 1. The library was built by means of the immunoSEQ multiplex PCR assay. A mixture of 60 forward primers for TCR Vbeta segments and 13 reverse primers for TCR Jbeta segments was used in the multiplex PCR. The CDR3 region of rearranged TCR beta genes was amplified from genomic DNA with a multiplex PCR assay. Amplified TCR beta libraries were sequenced as 87-base-pair reads on the Illumina HiSeq System. The original methods were these. A later analysis counted about 76 million unique TCR beta chains across the 650 to 800 repertoires, and some 11 million of these chains were shared by at least two donors. A nearest-neighbor algorithm error-corrected the raw reads and collapsed the reads into unique sequences, merging closely related sequences to remove PCR and sequencing errors. To assign V, D and J gene segments, CDR3 sequences were aligned to IMGT reference sequences. For a sequence to be retained, a match of at least six nucleotides to both a V gene segment and a J gene segment was required. Rearrangements were classified as productive when the CDR3 lacked stop codons and remained in frame with V and J, and all other rearrangements were classified as non-productive. Following IMGT convention, CDR3 was defined as the stretch from the second conserved V-encoded cysteine to the conserved J-encoded phenylalanine. The earlier analysis of about 500 of the donors excluded sequences that lacked an unambiguous match to a single V gene segment. An earlier analysis of a few hundred of the donors called V segments functional above 56.7% productive rearrangements and segregating when the between-donor standard deviation exceeded 5%. A statistical classification framework was developed to diagnose cytomegalovirus status using the catalog of TCR beta chain sequences. In a later analysis, TCR nucleotide sequences were compared against IMGT/GENE-DB human TR gene sequences so that V and J genes could be assigned. In a later analysis, CDR3 sequences and most-parsimonious VDJ recombination scenarios were assigned using the TCRdist pipeline. In a later analysis, each TCR beta chain was defined by its CDR3 amino acid sequence together with its V-gene family, and reads lacking a unique V-gene family were excluded. In a later analysis, around 650 highly shared, low-generation-probability nucleotide sequences were removed to address suspected cross-contamination and a sequencing artifact. A later analysis calculated a clonal expansion index for each public chain from normalized within-repertoire ranks of inferred template counts. In a later analysis, generation probabilities were computed with a VDJ recombination model fitted to out-of-frame rearrangements, and the resulting probabilities were checked against IGoR. A later analysis scored TCR-TCR, TCR-HLA and TCR-CMV co-occurrence with hypergeometric tests, applying a repertoire-size bias correction to TCR pairs. In a later analysis, false discovery rates were estimated by permuting HLA or CMV assignments 20 times. In a later analysis, co-occurring TCRs were grouped using DBSCAN, and TCRdist sequence similarity was added for clustering within HLA-allele-positive subsets. Repertoires with fewer than 30,000 or more than 120,000 public chains were left out of co-occurrence clustering, as were five repertoires with anomalous nucleotide sharing. Entries here come from immuneACCESS through TCRdb and include only in-frame sequences with V and J called. Some clones fail to appear in such tables; in the studies checked, an unresolved V gene covers under half of the shortfall, and the cause of the remainder is unknown. V, J and clone size are those of that table, while D and trimming were read from the DNA. The sample profile shows some 160,000 clones; about two thirds of them were found once. The ten most abundant clones make up approximately 2.1% of the sample.

The sample originates from a study of cytomegalovirus exposure and HLA in healthy donors (dated by TCRdb to 2017 to 2019). Background on the whole study: According to an earlier analysis of several hundred of the donors, 150 million to 200 million T cells yielded some 110 million unique TCR beta sequences and around 280 Gb of sequence data. To predict cytomegalovirus infection status, the study combined high-throughput TCR immunosequencing, statistical association of individual TCRs with disease status, and machine learning. Five DR-DQ haplotypes were treated as single units for association and clustering because of strong linkage in the cohort. HLA typing covered class I and class II loci at four-digit resolution. Among around 400 genotyped donors of the cohort, an average of around 240,000 unique TCR beta nucleotide sequences were sequenced per donor, 15% to 20% of them non-productive. To decide whether each TCR beta V gene segment behaved as functional or pseudogenic, an earlier analysis of some 600 of the donors relied on high-throughput TCR beta sequencing. Roughly 320 gigabases of sequencing data and around 90 million unique TCR sequences made up an early release that covered 500 to 650 HLA-typed donors. The study was designed to test whether signatures of past pathogen exposure could be identified by cataloging public T cell receptors. All discovery cohort repertoires had been generated using a single sequencing platform. Besides the first cohort of 666 subjects, a separate validation cohort made up of over 100 different subjects was used. In a later genetic analysis, genome-wide SNP genotypes for about three fifths of the 666 donors were used, and that subset was treated as a discovery cohort. Donor age, sex, ethnicity and CMV serostatus were collected together with the repertoire data. Typing coverage differed by locus: A, B, C, DRB1 and DQB1 were typed in roughly 620-640 donors, DQA1 in about 510, DPA1 in approximately 610, and DPB1 in roughly 470. Among the roughly 390 genotyped donors, about 85% belonged to the genetic ancestry cluster associated with self-reported Caucasian donors. Using immunosequencing, the study profiled T cell repertoires from 640 or so subjects and related those repertoires to cytomegalovirus serostatus. Rather than using new phenotypic data, the later analysis identified candidate immune exposures from TCR beta sequences and from how often those sequences occurred across donors. A later analysis re-examined previously published TCR beta repertoires from 500 to 700 donors and added high-resolution HLA genotyping to investigate patterns of TCR occurrence. Broader findings and caveats from the paper: According to a later analysis, parvovirus B19, influenza, CMV and Epstein-Barr virus appeared linked to several top co-occurrence clusters. For the cohort, immune exposure information was limited to CMV serostatus. In a later analysis, around 15,000 TCR beta sequences were associated with specific HLA alleles at a false discovery rate of 0.05. A group of highly shared sequence variants was considered likely to be a technical artifact of the sequencing pipeline. Roughly uniform sequencing depth across donors was assumed in presence/absence analyses, although this assumption may not hold. In a later genetic analysis, a missense DCLRE1C variant was associated with V-gene and J-gene trimming of TCR beta chains, and the association was replicated in an independent cohort. A later genetic analysis reported fewer N-insertions in productive TCRs among donors in an Asian-associated ancestry cluster than the 666-donor mean. Because the 87-base-pair reads could not distinguish some IMGT-functional V segments, including TRBV6-2 and TRBV6-3, those segments were excluded. Compared with equally common non-associated chains, HLA-associated TCR beta chains in a later analysis were more clonally expanded and had lower generation probabilities. A further reported finding was that TCR beta sequences accurately predicted the HLA-A and HLA-B alleles for most subjects in the first cohort. Most TCR sequences were observed very rarely across donors, whereas some public TCRs were present in many individuals. The study gave a list of 150 to 200 TCR beta chains associated with cytomegalovirus. This cohort had only TCR beta chains sequenced, and the lack of alpha or paired-chain data limited which features could be detected. Correlated functional status among segregating V segments might reflect linkage disequilibrium, but an unknown experimental factor could not be ruled out. When HLA alleles, especially DR and DQ, strongly co-occurred, attributing TCR associations to individual alleles was difficult. In a later analysis, TCR association rates were found to vary across HLA loci, with the most associated TCRs seen for DRB1 alleles and the fewest for HLA-C alleles. Because counts were too low, around 18 rarely observed V segments, including chromosome 9 orphons, were left out of the earlier analysis of some 600 of the donors. In both the original and validation cohorts, the classifier was reported to diagnose cytomegalovirus status with high specificity and sensitivity. An earlier analysis of around 500 of the donors showed that most TCR beta V segments appeared in productive rearrangements either about 87% or about 30% of the time, which broadly matched IMGT annotations. HLA typing was unavailable for some donors at each locus, so association tests used only the typed subset. Most CMV-associated TCR beta chains appeared to be HLA-restricted in a later analysis, and the HLA associations seemed to be driven largely by CMV exposure. In vitro tests confirmed that a few of the cytomegalovirus-associated TCR beta chains recognize cytomegalovirus antigens. The authors suggested that the approach could potentially be extended to other disease states and immunological phenotypes.

The cohort was made up of roughly 670 healthy bone marrow donors. At the time of sampling, all cohort members were nominally healthy, though unrecorded immune exposures were likely present. The donor was CMV seronegative and belonged to the group of 350 to 400 seronegative cohort members. Each donor provided a peripheral blood sample, and peripheral blood mononuclear cells were used for TCR beta sequencing. Genomic DNA extraction from the blood cell samples was performed with the Qiagen DNeasy Blood Extraction Kit. The chain was built from TRBV7-8 and TRBJ1-5, with 8 bases matching TRBD1. The TCR sequence derives from a man aged 40-50 years in good health and CMV-seronegative. Material for sequencing was PBMCs. The CDR3 in this case is CASSLAGQASNQPQHF. The sequenced DNA: TGTGCCAGCAGCTTAGCGGGACAGGCCAGCAATCAGCCCCAGCATTTT.